The rows below give T cell receptor beta chains drawn from one sample of a study of T cell responses to AZD1222 COVID-19 vaccine. TCRdb's copy holds only in-frame clones and misses some; the assay was immunoSEQ multiplex PCR. The table lists over 130,000 clones, almost 90% of them singletons. The sample here was peripheral blood, taken 28 days after the second AZD1222 dose. The source is an adult who received the AZD1222 COVID-19 vaccine. The CDR3 runs from the conserved cysteine through the conserved F or W. A D gene is named only where the DNA matches it firmly. Clone size is stated in some rows and not others, as once, few, many or a class when expanded.

d_gene: TRBD1
len: 15
v_gene: TRBV5-1
abundance: NA
j_gene: TRBJ2-4
CDR3nt: TGCGCCAGCAGCCCTGAGACAGGGATGGAGAACATTCAGTACTTC
CDR3aa: CASSPETGMENIQYF

d_gene: TRBD1
len: 14
v_gene: TRBV28
abundance: NA
j_gene: TRBJ2-7
CDR3nt: TGTGCCAGCAGTTTGGCAGGGGGCCCCTACGAGCAGTACTTC
CDR3aa: CASSLAGGPYEQYF

d_gene: NA
len: 15
v_gene: TRBV27
abundance: NA
j_gene: TRBJ1-2
CDR3nt: TGTGCCAGCAGCCTGAATCCCGGGCGCAACTATGGCTACACCTTC
CDR3aa: CASSLNPGRNYGYTF

d_gene: NA
len: 12
v_gene: TRBV30
abundance: NA
j_gene: TRBJ2-7
CDR3nt: TGTGCCTGGAGTGTAAACACCTACGAGCAGTACTTC
CDR3aa: CAWSVNTYEQYF

d_gene: NA
len: 12
v_gene: TRBV5-4
abundance: NA
j_gene: TRBJ1-2
CDR3nt: TGTGCCAGCTCGGACAGACGGTATGGCTACACCTTC
CDR3aa: CASSDRRYGYTF

d_gene: TRBD2
len: 13
v_gene: TRBV10-2
abundance: NA
j_gene: TRBJ2-2
CDR3nt: TGCGCCAGCAGTGAAGCGGGACCCGGGGAGCTGTTTTTT
CDR3aa: CASSEAGPGELFF

d_gene: NA
len: 17
v_gene: TRBV6-2/TRBV6-3
abundance: NA
j_gene: TRBJ1-2
CDR3nt: TGTGCCAGCAGTTACCCGGGACACTTGTCAGCTAACTATGGCTACACCTTC
CDR3aa: CASSYPGHLSANYGYTF

d_gene: TRBD2
len: 16
v_gene: TRBV24-1
abundance: few
j_gene: TRBJ2-2
CDR3nt: TGTGCCACCAGTGAACGACTAGCGGGGAACACCGGGGAGCTGTTTTTT
CDR3aa: CATSERLAGNTGELFF

d_gene: NA
len: 13
v_gene: TRBV9
abundance: NA
j_gene: TRBJ2-7
CDR3nt: TGTGCCAGCAGCGTGGACCAGAACTACGAGCAGTACTTC
CDR3aa: CASSVDQNYEQYF

d_gene: TRBD2
len: 20
v_gene: TRBV3-1/TRBV3-2
abundance: NA
j_gene: TRBJ2-1
CDR3nt: TGTGCCAGCAGCCAAGAGCGCGGGACTAGCGGGGGGTGGTTGTACAATGAGCAGTTCTTC
CDR3aa: CASSQERGTSGGWLYNEQFF

d_gene: NA
len: 12
v_gene: TRBV29-1
abundance: NA
j_gene: TRBJ1-2
CDR3nt: TGCAGCGTTTCAACAGGGAACTATGGCTACACCTTC
CDR3aa: CSVSTGNYGYTF

d_gene: NA
len: 15
v_gene: TRBV19
abundance: NA
j_gene: TRBJ1-6
CDR3nt: TGTGCCAGTAGTATGTCTGGAAACTATAATTCACCCCTCCACTTT
CDR3aa: CASSMSGNYNSPLHF

d_gene: TRBD1
len: 15
v_gene: TRBV18
abundance: NA
j_gene: TRBJ1-5
CDR3nt: TGTGCCAGCTCCGGAGACAGGGAACTCAATCAGCCCCAGCATTTT
CDR3aa: CASSGDRELNQPQHF

d_gene: NA
len: 13
v_gene: TRBV7-9
abundance: NA
j_gene: TRBJ2-7
CDR3nt: TGTGCCAGCAGCTCCCTGGGAGTTCTCGAGCAGTACTTC
CDR3aa: CASSSLGVLEQYF

d_gene: TRBD1
len: 16
v_gene: TRBV2
abundance: few
j_gene: TRBJ2-7
CDR3nt: TGTGCCAGCAGTCTGAGGGGGGACAGGGGAAAGTACGAGCAGTACTTC
CDR3aa: CASSLRGDRGKYEQYF

d_gene: NA
len: 13
v_gene: TRBV28
abundance: NA
j_gene: TRBJ1-1
CDR3nt: TGTGCCAGCAGTTTATCGGCAGGGAAGCGAGCTTTCTTT
CDR3aa: CASSLSAGKRAFF

d_gene: NA
len: 13
v_gene: TRBV2
abundance: NA
j_gene: TRBJ2-5
CDR3nt: TGTGCCAGCAGGCGGACAGCGCAGGAGACCCAGTACTTC
CDR3aa: CASRRTAQETQYF

d_gene: NA
len: 11
v_gene: TRBV15
abundance: NA
j_gene: TRBJ2-1
CDR3nt: TGTGCCACCAGCAGAGCTGCTGAGCAGTTCTTC
CDR3aa: CATSRAAEQFF

d_gene: NA
len: 16
v_gene: TRBV6-1
abundance: NA
j_gene: TRBJ2-1
CDR3nt: TGTGCCAGCAGTGAAGAAGGTCTAAGAGGGAGCAATGAGCAGTTCTTC
CDR3aa: CASSEEGLRGSNEQFF

d_gene: NA
len: 13
v_gene: TRBV12-3/TRBV12-4
abundance: NA
j_gene: TRBJ2-1
CDR3nt: TGTGCCAGCAGGGAAACTAGTTTCAATGAGCAGTTCTTC
CDR3aa: CASRETSFNEQFF

d_gene: NA
len: 13
v_gene: TRBV6-5
abundance: NA
j_gene: TRBJ1-5
CDR3nt: TGTGCCAGCAGTTCTACATGGAATCAGCCCCAGCATTTT
CDR3aa: CASSSTWNQPQHF

d_gene: NA
len: 14
v_gene: TRBV28
abundance: NA
j_gene: TRBJ1-1
CDR3nt: TGTGCCAGCAGGGCAACAGTTGTGAACACTGAAGCTTTCTTT
CDR3aa: CASRATVVNTEAFF

d_gene: TRBD2
len: 17
v_gene: TRBV2
abundance: NA
j_gene: TRBJ2-3
CDR3nt: TGTGCCAGCAGTGAAATAGCGGGAGGGCCGTTCACAGATACGCAGTATTTT
CDR3aa: CASSEIAGGPFTDTQYF

d_gene: NA
len: 14
v_gene: TRBV4-3
abundance: NA
j_gene: TRBJ1-6
CDR3nt: TGCGCCAGCAGCCAAGGAACAGGAGATTCACCCCTCCACTTT
CDR3aa: CASSQGTGDSPLHF

d_gene: TRBD2
len: 15
v_gene: TRBV2
abundance: NA
j_gene: TRBJ2-1
CDR3nt: TGTGCCAGCAGGGATCCCGGGACTAGCTTCGATGAGCAGTTCTTC
CDR3aa: CASRDPGTSFDEQFF

d_gene: NA
len: 12
v_gene: TRBV6-5
abundance: NA
j_gene: TRBJ1-3
CDR3nt: TGTGCCAGCACCCGCTCTGGAAACACCATATATTTT
CDR3aa: CASTRSGNTIYF

d_gene: NA
len: 16
v_gene: TRBV7-2
abundance: few
j_gene: TRBJ2-1
CDR3nt: TGTGCCAGCAGCCCCCGACAAGTACAGGGATACAATGAGCAGTTCTTC
CDR3aa: CASSPRQVQGYNEQFF

d_gene: TRBD1
len: 16
v_gene: TRBV19
abundance: NA
j_gene: TRBJ1-5
CDR3nt: TGTGCCAGTATCACTCAGGGGGGCAAGGGCAATCAGCCCCAGCATTTT
CDR3aa: CASITQGGKGNQPQHF

d_gene: NA
len: 14
v_gene: TRBV18
abundance: NA
j_gene: TRBJ2-1
CDR3nt: TGTGCCAGCTCACCACCCCGGGGGGCCGGTGAGCAGTTCTTC
CDR3aa: CASSPPRGAGEQFF

d_gene: NA
len: 12
v_gene: TRBV28
abundance: NA
j_gene: TRBJ2-5
CDR3nt: TGTGCCAGCAGTGTACAGGAAGAGACCCAGTACTTC
CDR3aa: CASSVQEETQYF

d_gene: TRBD1
len: 15
v_gene: TRBV2
abundance: NA
j_gene: TRBJ2-7
CDR3nt: TGTGCCAGCAGTGAAAGGACAGGCTATCTACGGGAGCAGTACTTC
CDR3aa: CASSERTGYLREQYF

d_gene: NA
len: 14
v_gene: TRBV28
abundance: NA
j_gene: TRBJ1-1
CDR3nt: TGTGCCAGCAGGACACAGGGCTCGGACACTGAAGCTTTCTTT
CDR3aa: CASRTQGSDTEAFF

d_gene: NA
len: 11
v_gene: TRBV12-3/TRBV12-4
abundance: NA
j_gene: TRBJ2-5
CDR3nt: TGTGCCAGCAGCCGAACTGGGGCCCAGTACTTC
CDR3aa: CASSRTGAQYF

d_gene: TRBD1
len: 13
v_gene: TRBV3-1/TRBV3-2
abundance: NA
j_gene: TRBJ2-1
CDR3nt: TGTGCCAGCAGCCGACAGGGGACGCATGAGCAGTTCTTC
CDR3aa: CASSRQGTHEQFF

d_gene: TRBD1
len: 15
v_gene: TRBV28
abundance: NA
j_gene: TRBJ2-3
CDR3nt: TGTGCCAGCAGTGGACAGGGCTGGGGCACAGATACGCAGTATTTT
CDR3aa: CASSGQGWGTDTQYF

d_gene: TRBD1
len: 17
v_gene: TRBV19
abundance: NA
j_gene: TRBJ1-3
CDR3nt: TGTGCCAGTAGTTCCCGGACAGGGGGTCCGCGGGGAAACACCATATATTTT
CDR3aa: CASSSRTGGPRGNTIYF

d_gene: NA
len: 13
v_gene: TRBV5-1
abundance: NA
j_gene: TRBJ1-5
CDR3nt: TGCGCCAGCAGCCACGAGGGGGATCAGCCCCAGCATTTT
CDR3aa: CASSHEGDQPQHF

d_gene: NA
len: 14
v_gene: TRBV6-5
abundance: NA
j_gene: TRBJ1-1
CDR3nt: TGTGCCAGCAGTTACCGCGCTACCAACACTGAAGCTTTCTTT
CDR3aa: CASSYRATNTEAFF

d_gene: NA
len: 13
v_gene: TRBV6-5
abundance: NA
j_gene: TRBJ2-5
CDR3nt: TGTGCCACCCTGACAGTTAAACAAGAGACCCAGTACTTC
CDR3aa: CATLTVKQETQYF

d_gene: TRBD1
len: 14
v_gene: TRBV19
abundance: NA
j_gene: TRBJ2-3
CDR3nt: TGTGCCAGTAGTATAACAGGGGTTGTGGATACGCAGTATTTT
CDR3aa: CASSITGVVDTQYF

d_gene: TRBD1
len: 16
v_gene: TRBV11-3
abundance: NA
j_gene: TRBJ2-5
CDR3nt: TGTGCCAGCAGCATAACCGGGACAGGGGGACAAGAGACCCAGTACTTC
CDR3aa: CASSITGTGGQETQYF

d_gene: NA
len: 15
v_gene: TRBV10-1
abundance: NA
j_gene: TRBJ2-3
CDR3nt: TGCGCCAGCAGTGAGTCGGGTACGAGCACAGATACGCAGTATTTT
CDR3aa: CASSESGTSTDTQYF

d_gene: TRBD1
len: 14
v_gene: TRBV29-1
abundance: few
j_gene: TRBJ2-1
CDR3nt: TGCAGCGTTACTAGGGACAGGGGTTACAATGAGCAGTTCTTC
CDR3aa: CSVTRDRGYNEQFF

d_gene: NA
len: 13
v_gene: TRBV12-3/TRBV12-4
abundance: NA
j_gene: TRBJ2-1
CDR3nt: TGTGCCAGCAGTTTACGCGGTGGGGATGAGCAGTTCTTC
CDR3aa: CASSLRGGDEQFF

d_gene: TRBD1
len: 13
v_gene: TRBV6-5
abundance: NA
j_gene: TRBJ1-2
CDR3nt: TGTGCCACTACGACAGGGGCTAACTATGGCTACACCTTC
CDR3aa: CATTTGANYGYTF

d_gene: TRBD1
len: 13
v_gene: TRBV6-5
abundance: NA
j_gene: TRBJ1-1
CDR3nt: TGTGCCAGCAGCCCACAGGGGCGCACTGAAGCTTTCTTT
CDR3aa: CASSPQGRTEAFF

d_gene: TRBD1
len: 16
v_gene: TRBV28
abundance: NA
j_gene: TRBJ2-4
CDR3nt: TGTGCCAGCAGTTTATTCGGGACAGAAGCCAAAAACATTCAGTACTTC
CDR3aa: CASSLFGTEAKNIQYF

d_gene: TRBD1
len: 15
v_gene: TRBV5-4
abundance: NA
j_gene: TRBJ1-2
CDR3nt: TGTGCCAGCAGCCGAGGGACAGGGGAGCTCTATGGCTACACCTTC
CDR3aa: CASSRGTGELYGYTF

d_gene: NA
len: 14
v_gene: TRBV7-9
abundance: NA
j_gene: TRBJ1-1
CDR3nt: TGTGCCAGCACCCTCGGGTCGTGGAACACTGAAGCTTTCTTT
CDR3aa: CASTLGSWNTEAFF

d_gene: NA
len: 14
v_gene: TRBV3-1/TRBV3-2
abundance: NA
j_gene: TRBJ2-3
CDR3nt: TGTGCCAGCAGCCAAGATCTGGGAACAAATACGCAGTATTTT
CDR3aa: CASSQDLGTNTQYF

d_gene: NA
len: 14
v_gene: TRBV27
abundance: NA
j_gene: TRBJ1-1
CDR3nt: TGTGCCAGCAGTTCAAGGACGGCGAACACTGAAGCTTTCTTT
CDR3aa: CASSSRTANTEAFF

d_gene: NA
len: 10
v_gene: TRBV6-4
abundance: NA
j_gene: TRBJ1-6
CDR3nt: TGTGCCAGCCGCAGGGTACCCCTCCACTTT
CDR3aa: CASRRVPLHF

d_gene: NA
len: 15
v_gene: TRBV19
abundance: once
j_gene: TRBJ1-4
CDR3nt: TGTGCCAGTAGTATGGGTTTGGCAACTAATGAAAAACTGTTTTTT
CDR3aa: CASSMGLATNEKLFF

d_gene: NA
len: 14
v_gene: TRBV25-1
abundance: NA
j_gene: TRBJ1-5
CDR3nt: TGTGCCAGCAGCACTACAGGGTCCAATCAGCCCCAGCATTTT
CDR3aa: CASSTTGSNQPQHF

d_gene: NA
len: 11
v_gene: TRBV20-1
abundance: NA
j_gene: TRBJ1-4
CDR3nt: TGCGGATCGGGTGATAGGGAAAAACTGTTTTTT
CDR3aa: CGSGDREKLFF

d_gene: NA
len: 14
v_gene: TRBV28
abundance: NA
j_gene: TRBJ1-1
CDR3nt: TGTGCCAGCAGCCTCGGGACAACGAACACTGAAGCTTTCTTT
CDR3aa: CASSLGTTNTEAFF